The 8 T cell receptor beta chains listed next were all sequenced from one sample in a study of CD8 T cells in ankylosing spondylitis. TCRdb passed the 5' RACE reads through MiXCR, listing each CDR3 protein once. The sample carries 150,000 or so distinct CDR3 sequences, around a tenth recorded once. The sample was blood, either unsorted or a sorted T cell fraction (not recorded which). The receptors derive from a male donor with ankylosing spondylitis or in good health (not recorded which).

This clonotype was observed at least ten times. The V and J genes are TRBV24-1 and TRBJ2-5, with D unresolved. The V end was cut by 3 bases, the J end by 0 bases, with 7 bases between. The CDR3 loop spans 14 amino acids. The germline V gene has CDR1 KGHDR and CDR2 SFDVKD. The CDR3 DNA is TGTGCCACCAGTGATAAGAGAAACCAAGAGACCCAGTACTTC. Residues: CATSDKRNQETQYF.

In its sample, this clonotype was seen many times. The chain carries TRBV27 and TRBJ2-1, with D hard to call. V shed 2 bases and J shed 7 bases, with 12 bases lying between them. This CDR3 contains 14 residues. Germline V gene data show CDR1 as MNHEY and CDR2 as SMNVEV (reference sequence). The CDR3 nucleotides read TGTGCCAGCAGTTTACTCTCCCCTAATAATGAGCAGTTCTTC. This translates into CASSLLSPNNEQFF.

The sample holds many counts of this clonotype. CDR3 loop: CASSPPGQGVYNEQFF. The CDR3, as DNA: TGTGCCAGCAGCCCTCCGGGACAGGGGGTCTACAATGAGCAGTTCTTC. The J gene is TRBJ2-1, the V gene TRBV12-3 or TRBV12-4; 11 bases map to TRBD1. The CDR3 spans 16 residues. V was pared by 6 bases and J by 3 bases, with 7 bases of the junction left unmatched.

This clonotype was counted at least ten times. V usage is TRBV9 and J usage is TRBJ2-3, with 9 bases that match TRBD1. This CDR3 comprises 16 residues. The V and J ends lost 3 bases and 4 bases, in that order; junction bases with no gene match: 9. The germline CDR1 and CDR2 sequences are SGDLS and YYNGEE. The CDR3 DNA reads TGTGCCAGCAGCGCCTACGGGACAGGGCGAGCAGATACGCAGTATTTT. It encodes CASSAYGTGRADTQYF.

This clonotype was detected many times. This chain joins TRBV9 and TRBJ1-5, with D possibly TRBD1 on 6 matching bases. The CDR3 is 12 amino acids. The germline CDR1 and CDR2 sequences are SGDLS and YYNGEE. V was cut by 7 bases and J by 6 bases, with 11 bases left in between. The CDR3 sequence: CASGDTSQPQHF. CDR3 nucleotides: TGTGCCAGCGGGGACACGAGTCAGCCCCAGCATTTT. The variable domain in full, completed from reference TRBV9 and TRBJ1-5, reads DSGVTQTPKHLITATGQRVTLRCSPRSGDLSVYWYQQSLDQGLQFLIQYYNGEERAKGNILERFSAQQFPDLHSELNLSSLELGDSALYFCASGDTSQPQHFGDGTRLSIL.

This clonotype was recorded at least ten times. The CDR3 spells CASRAEREKGYEQYF. The CDR3 DNA sequence: TGTGCCAGCAGAGCCGAGCGGGAGAAGGGGTACGAGCAGTACTTC. This chain uses TRBV6-1 with TRBJ2-7, with 8 nucleotides matching TRBD2. Germline V lookup: CDR1 MNHNS, CDR2 SASEGT. With 6 bases clipped from V and 4 bases from J, the junction kept 11 bases outside the gene matches. CDR3 size: 15 residues.

The chain employs TRBV7-2 and TRBJ1-2, with D uncertain. This CDR3 is 14 amino acids long. Germline-derived CDR1 and CDR2 are SGHTA and FQGNSA. V lost 5 bases, J lost 7 bases, and 17 bases lay in between. CDR3 sequence (DNA): TGTGCCAGCAGCCCACCCGCACGGGGTAGTGGCTACACCTTC. Protein sequence: CASSPPARGSGYTF.

In its sample, this clonotype was seen many times. The chain couples TRBV6-1 to TRBJ1-2, with TRBD1 as a possible D gene (5 bases). From germline, CDR1 is MNHNS and CDR2 SASEGT. The CDR3 totals 17 residues. V lost 1 base, J lost 1 base, and 16 bases lay in between. This CDR3 is CASSEGGLFPINYGYTF. CDR3 nucleotides: TGTGCCAGCAGTGAAGGGGGACTGTTCCCTATTAACTATGGCTACACCTTC.